These 30 T cell receptor beta chains were all obtained from the same sample, sequenced in a study of CD8+ T cells in alopecia areata. The authors extracted RNA and reverse transcribed it into cDNA as the sequencing template. Some clones are missing from TCRdb's copy, which holds only in-frame ones; the method was immunoSEQ multiplex PCR. The sample consists of more than 95,000 clones, approximately 60% of them appearing once. The sample comprised CD4+ T cells sorted from blood. The receptor set was obtained from a human donor in good health.

The rearrangement uses TRBV30 and TRBJ2-5, with D perhaps given as TRBD1 or TRBD2 (5 bases each). This CDR3 comprises 15 residues. Trimming cost V 0 bases and J 0 bases, with 11 bases left between them. Germline V CDR1 and CDR2: GTSNPN, SVGIG (reference sequence). The CDR3 DNA sequence: TGTGCCTGGAGTGTAAAGGGGACGAACCAAGAGACCCAGTACTTC. Translated: CAWSVKGTNQETQYF. Full variable domain (outside the CDR3, taken from reference TRBV30 and TRBJ2-5): SQTIHQWPATLVQPVGSPLSLECTVEGTSNPNLYWYRQAAGRGLQLLFYSVGIGQISSEVPQNLSASRPQDRQFILSSKKLLLSDSGFYLCAWSVKGTNQETQYFGPGTRLLVL.

The chain is built from TRBV19 and TRBJ2-1, with 8 positions matching TRBD1. CDR1 is LNHDA, CDR2 SQIVND, per germline (reference sequence). Trimming removed 7 bases from V and 8 bases from J; junction bases left unmatched: 13. This CDR3 has 15 amino acids. The CDR3 is CASTHDRGLSYEQFF. Written as DNA, the CDR3 is TGTGCCAGTACCCACGACAGGGGATTAAGCTATGAGCAGTTCTTC.

The chain carries TRBV29-1 and TRBJ2-7, with D hard to call. The V gene lost 4 bases and the J gene lost 7 bases, with 14 bases spanning the gap. The CDR3 totals 12 residues. CDR1 and CDR2 from the germline V gene are SQVTM and ANQGSEA. The CDR3 DNA sequence: TGCAGCGTTGTAGAGTACCCCGCTGAGCAGTACTTC. Translating it yields CSVVEYPAEQYF.

V and J are TRBV29-1 and TRBJ2-7; 7 nucleotides line up with TRBD2. Germline V CDR1 and CDR2: SQVTM, ANQGSEA. This CDR3 region has 13 residues. Trimming removed 5 bases from V and 3 bases from J; junction bases left unmatched: 7. The CDR3 nucleotides read TGCAGCGTTCCAAGCGGGGTTAACTACGAGCAGTACTTC. Its translation: CSVPSGVNYEQYF.

This clone was found once. The V call is TRBV18, the J call TRBJ1-1; 7 positions agree with TRBD1. This CDR3 contains 13 residues. Looked up from germline, CDR1 is KGHSH and CDR2 is LQKENI. The ends lost 6 bases at V and 7 bases at J; junction bases unmatched: 8. The CDR3 here is CASSQLGTVEAFF. CDR3 nucleotide sequence: TGTGCCAGCTCTCAACTCGGGACAGTTGAAGCTTTCTTT.

The chain couples TRBV30 to TRBJ2-3; D possibly corresponds to TRBD1 (5 bases). Germline-derived CDR1 and CDR2 are GTSNPN and SVGIG (reference sequence). V lost 5 bases, J lost 2 bases, and 11 bases lay in between. CDR3 size: 13 residues. The CDR3 protein is CAWDRVDTDTQYF. CDR3 nucleotide sequence: TGTGCCTGGGACAGAGTAGACACAGATACGCAGTATTTT.

The chain combines TRBV30 with TRBJ2-1, with D possibly being TRBD2 (5 bases). In germline, CDR1 is GTSNPN, CDR2 SVGIG (reference sequence). The CDR3 length is 14 residues. Trimming stripped 2 bases from V and 1 base from J, with 9 bases between. CDR3 sequence: CAWSISGSYNEQFF. In DNA, the CDR3 is TGTGCCTGGAGTATAAGCGGATCCTACAATGAGCAGTTCTTC.

This chain connects TRBV7-2 to TRBJ2-3; D not resolved. With 3 bases removed from V and 6 bases from J, the gap between germline ends came to 7 bases. CDR1 is SGHTA, CDR2 FQGNSA, per germline. The CDR3 is made up of 12 amino acids. In nucleotides, the CDR3 is TGTGCCAGCAGCTTTTCCCGGGATACGCAGTATTTT. This sequence encodes CASSFSRDTQYF.

The chain links TRBV7-9 to TRBJ2-3; 7 nucleotides line up with TRBD1. Germline loops: CDR1 SEHNR, CDR2 FQNEAQ (reference sequence). The V gene end was trimmed by 5 bases and the J gene end by 1 base; junction bases not matched to a gene: 6. This CDR3 contains 15 residues. The CDR3, as DNA: TGTGCCAGCAGCCATACAGGGGTTGGCACAGATACGCAGTATTTT. Its translation: CASSHTGVGTDTQYF. The full variable domain, completed using reference TRBV7-9 and TRBJ2-3, is DTGVSQNPRHKITKRGQNVTFRCDPISEHNRLYWYRQTLGQGPEFLTYFQNEAQLEKSRLLSDRFSAERPKGSFSTLEIQRTEQGDSAMYLCASSHTGVGTDTQYFGPGTRLTVL.

V gene TRBV15 combines with J gene TRBJ2-4; D is possibly TRBD1 or TRBD2 (7 bases each). The germline CDR1 and CDR2 sequences are LNHNV and YYDKDF (reference sequence). CDR3 length: 14 amino acids. V was cut by 4 bases and J by 9 bases, with 16 bases left in between. In nucleotides, the CDR3 is TGTGCCACCAGCAACTACAGGGGCGGGGGCATTCAGTACTTC. Its protein is CATSNYRGGGIQYF.

The chain uses TRBV6-6 and TRBJ1-1; D is undetermined. Germline V gene sequence: CDR1 MNHNY, CDR2 SVGAGI (reference sequence). V lost 2 bases and J 0 bases, leaving 7 bases between the germline ends. The CDR3 runs 14 residues. CDR3 in amino acids: CASSYNGLNTEAFF. In DNA, the CDR3 is TGTGCCAGCAGTTACAACGGCTTGAACACTGAAGCTTTCTTT.

This clone appeared a single time. The rearrangement joins TRBV6-5 to TRBJ2-1, with 9 bases identical to TRBD1. The J segment lost 3 bases and the V segment lost 7 bases, leaving 7 bases of the junction unmatched. Germline V gene sequence: CDR1 MNHEY, CDR2 SVGAGI. This CDR3 is 15 amino acids long. Written as DNA, the CDR3 is TGTGCCAGCACCTCCCGACAGGGGGTCTACAATGAGCAGTTCTTC. Translating it yields CASTSRQGVYNEQFF.

This chain uses TRBV9 with TRBJ1-6, with 9 bases fitting TRBD1. This CDR3 has 15 amino acids. Looked up from germline, CDR1 is SGDLS and CDR2 is YYNGEE. Trimming cost V 3 bases and J 9 bases; bases outside gene matches: 7. The CDR3 region is CASSATGTGSSPLHF. The CDR3 nucleotides read TGTGCCAGCAGCGCGACCGGGACAGGGTCTTCACCCCTCCACTTT.

The chain recombines TRBV7-9 with TRBJ1-2; 9 positions match TRBD1. Trimming cost V 5 bases and J 1 base; bases outside gene matches: 8. The germline V gene encodes CDR1 SEHNR and CDR2 FQNEAQ (reference sequence). The CDR3 totals 16 residues. CDR3 nucleotide sequence: TGTGCCAGCAGCCCCCCGGGGACAGGGAATAACTATGGCTACACCTTC. It is translated as CASSPPGTGNNYGYTF.

The chain links TRBV7-2 to TRBJ2-4; D gene unclear. This CDR3 comprises 14 residues. Germline lookup yields CDR1 SGHTA and CDR2 FQGNSA. V lost 2 bases, J lost 2 bases, and 7 bases lay in between. As DNA, the CDR3 is TGTGCCAGCAGCTTAAACATTCCCAAAAACATTCAGTACTTC. Its translation: CASSLNIPKNIQYF.

This chain connects TRBV4-1 to TRBJ1-5; D unresolved. The V end was cut by 0 bases, the J end by 7 bases, with 13 bases between. Germline V gene lookup returns CDR1 MGHRA and CDR2 YSYEKL. This CDR3 contains 15 residues. The CDR3 region has the DNA TGCGCCAGCAGCCAAGACGGGCAGGACGGACAGCCCCAGCATTTT. Translating it yields CASSQDGQDGQPQHF.

CDR3 sequence (DNA): TGTGCCTGGAGTAACAGACCTAAAGAGACCCAGTACTTC. Its protein product is CAWSNRPKETQYF. V is TRBV30 and J is TRBJ2-5; no clear D gene. The length of the CDR3 is 13 residues. Per germline, CDR1 GTSNPN and CDR2 SVGIG (reference sequence). Deletions cut 2 bases from V and 3 bases from J, with 10 bases between.

The rearrangement joins TRBV5-1 to TRBJ1-2, with 7 bases aligning to TRBD1. CDR1 and CDR2 from the germline V gene are SGHRS and YFSETQ. Losses at the gene ends were 4 bases for V and 0 bases for J; bases not matched to a gene: 6. The CDR3 spans 15 residues. Here the CDR3 DNA reads TGCGCCAGCAGCCCCCAGGGGGTAGCTAACTATGGCTACACCTTC. Its protein is CASSPQGVANYGYTF.

This clone was seen once. The genes are TRBV11-2 and TRBJ2-1; 13 positions match TRBD2. With V trimmed by 6 bases and J by 8 bases, 7 bases remained unmatched. Germline CDR1 SGHAT, CDR2 FQNNGV. The CDR3 loop spans 15 amino acids. The CDR3 sequence: CASRGLAGARDEQFF. The CDR3 DNA follows: TGTGCCAGCAGAGGACTAGCGGGGGCTCGAGATGAGCAGTTCTTC.

The table lists this clone with a few counts. The V call is TRBV5-4, the J call TRBJ1-5; D is ambiguous. The CDR3 has 14 amino acids. V gave up 2 bases and J gave up 3 bases, with 9 bases separating them. Germline V lookup: CDR1 SGHNT, CDR2 YYREEE (reference sequence). The CDR3: CASSFHGDNQPQHF. The CDR3 DNA reads TGTGCCAGCAGCTTTCACGGCGACAATCAGCCCCAGCATTTT.

This sequence joins TRBV5-6 and TRBJ1-6; D ambiguous. Germline CDR1 and CDR2: SGHDT and YYEEEE. This CDR3 spans 14 amino acids. V was shortened by 1 base and J by 3 bases, with 5 bases between the two germline ends. CDR3 nucleotide sequence: TGTGCCAGCAGCTTGACAGACTATAATTCACCCCTCCACTTT. It yields the protein CASSLTDYNSPLHF.

This clone was observed a few times. J is TRBJ2-7 and V is TRBV5-6; TRBD1 matches at 7 bases. This CDR3 has 14 amino acids. V trimming: 4 bases; J trimming: 2 bases; junction bases outside the gene matches: 6. CDR1 is SGHDT and CDR2 is YYEEEE in the germline V gene. DNA of the CDR3: TGTGCCAGCAGCCTCTCCGGACAGGCCTACGAGCAGTACTTC. It encodes CASSLSGQAYEQYF.

This chain connects TRBV6-5 to TRBJ1-6; the match to TRBD1 covers 11 bases. Trimming removed 6 bases from V and 9 bases from J; junction bases left unmatched: 4. In germline, CDR1 is MNHEY, CDR2 SVGAGI. The CDR3 consists of 14 residues. CDR3 in amino acids: CASRPDRGPSPLHF. Here the CDR3 DNA reads TGTGCCAGCAGACCGGACAGGGGGCCTTCACCCCTCCACTTT.

DNA for the CDR3: TGTGCCATCAGTGTCGCAGGGGGAGATACGCAGTATTTT. Translated, it gives CAISVAGGDTQYF. The V call is TRBV10-3, the J call TRBJ2-3, with 7 positions matching TRBD1. Looked up from germline, CDR1 is ENHRY and CDR2 is SYGVKD. This CDR3 contains 13 residues. Germline trimming cut 4 bases from V and 5 bases from J; bases unmatched to any gene: 3.

This clone has more than one count but fewer than ten. The chain joins TRBV15 to TRBJ2-1, with D perhaps being TRBD1 or TRBD2 (5 bases each). Looked up from germline, CDR1 is LNHNV and CDR2 is YYDKDF (reference sequence). The CDR3 consists of 15 residues. Trimming took off 3 bases at V and 6 bases at J, with 15 bases between the two ends. CDR3 residues: CATSSRGAVLNEQFF. CDR3 DNA sequence: TGTGCCACCAGCAGTCGAGGGGCAGTACTCAATGAGCAGTTCTTC.

The rearrangement joins TRBV6-5 to TRBJ2-7; TRBD1 aligns across 9 bases. Looked up from germline, CDR1 is MNHEY and CDR2 is SVGAGI. The J segment lost 4 bases and the V segment lost 0 bases, leaving 1 base of the junction unmatched. This CDR3 spans 14 amino acids. The CDR3 here is CASSYSTGGYEQYF. The CDR3, as DNA: TGTGCCAGCAGTTACTCGACAGGGGGGTACGAGCAGTACTTC.

This clone was found a few times. The chain employs TRBV29-1 and TRBJ2-5; D perhaps matches TRBD2 (6 bases). Germline V gene lookup returns CDR1 SQVTM and CDR2 ANQGSEA. Trimming stripped 6 bases from V and 2 bases from J, with 10 bases between. The length of the CDR3 is 12 residues. The CDR3 DNA sequence: TGCAGCGTGGCTAGCGCTCAAGAGACCCAGTACTTC. Translation: CSVASAQETQYF.

The chain has TRBV19 and TRBJ1-6; the D is unclear. The V end lost 3 bases, the J end lost 4 bases, and 7 bases lay between the germline ends. The CDR3 runs 14 residues. Germline V CDR1 and CDR2: LNHDA, SQIVND (reference sequence). In nucleotides, the CDR3 is TGTGCCAGTAGTATGGTTCAGTATAATTCACCCCTCCACTTT. It is translated as CASSMVQYNSPLHF.

The rearrangement links TRBV4-1 to TRBJ1-1; tentative D call: TRBD1 (5 bases). The CDR3 runs 14 residues. Looked up from germline, CDR1 is MGHRA and CDR2 is YSYEKL. Between the trimmed V and J ends, which lost 8 bases and 1 base, there was a span of 14 bases. CDR3 in amino acids: CASHRVGENTEAFF. The CDR3 DNA sequence: TGCGCCAGCCACCGGGTGGGGGAGAACACTGAAGCTTTCTTT.

This clone was detected a few times. The chain is built from TRBV15 and TRBJ2-3, with D possibly matching TRBD2 (5 bases). CDR3 length: 15 amino acids. Germline CDR1 LNHNV, CDR2 YYDKDF (reference sequence). The ends were cut back, 2 bases at V and 5 bases at J, with 14 bases in the middle. CDR3 in DNA: TGTGCCACCAGCAGACTGGACGGGAAGAGAGATACGCAGTATTTT. It is translated as CATSRLDGKRDTQYF.